This passage covers 2 T cell receptor beta chains from one sample sequenced in a study of technical replicates of blood from four donors. Profiled with immunoSEQ multiplex PCR; TCRdb holds only in-frame clones, not every one. Among tens of thousands of clones, about 91% were seen once, and the ten largest hold around 0.37%. The sample taken for sequencing was T cells isolated from PBMCs. The receptor source for this set is a human donor in good health.

The V call is TRBV19, the J call TRBJ2-2; 9 bases map to TRBD1. With V trimmed by 6 bases and J by 4 bases, 12 bases remained unmatched. In germline, CDR1 is LNHDA, CDR2 SQIVND (reference sequence). The CDR3 totals 17 residues. CDR3 loop: CASRRFPGQGSTGELFF. DNA for the CDR3: TGTGCCAGTAGACGTTTCCCGGGACAGGGAAGCACCGGGGAGCTGTTTTTT. Supplemented by reference TRBV19 and TRBJ2-2, the full variable domain reads DGGITQSPKYLFRKEGQNVTLSCEQNLNHDAMYWYRQDPGQGLRLIYYSQIVNDFQKGDIAEGYSVSREKKESFPLTVTSAQKNPTAFYLCASRRFPGQGSTGELFFGEGSRLTVL.

This clone was picked up one time. This chain joins TRBV5-5 and TRBJ2-7, with D perhaps matching TRBD2 (6 bases). The germline gives CDR1 SGHKS, CDR2 YYEKEE (reference sequence). This CDR3 has 15 amino acids. V lost 1 base and J lost 2, with 13 bases in between. The CDR3, as DNA: TGTGCCAGCAGCTTGCAACTAGCATACACCTACGAGCAGTACTTC. Translated: CASSLQLAYTYEQYF.